The next 18 T cell receptor beta chains were all read from a single sample in a study of blood T cell repertoires in COVID-19 (dated by TCRdb to 2018 to 2020). The library was generated by the immunoSEQ multiplex PCR assay. As stored in TCRdb, this immuneACCESS dataset retains in-frame rearrangements with V and J assigned. A fraction of the clones does not appear; measured against another copy, unresolved V genes explain less than half of the discrepancy, and the remainder lacks a known reason. This sample is represented by around 80,000 clones; roughly four fifths of them were singletons. The ten largest clones represent around 13% of the sample. The specimen sequenced was peripheral blood. These receptors were taken from a human donor in a cohort sampled during active COVID-19.

The chain uses TRBV7-3 and TRBJ1-1; D might be TRBD1 (6 bases). The germline gives CDR1 SGHTA, CDR2 FQGTGA. V lost 0 bases to trimming and J lost 7 bases, with 9 bases between them. CDR3 length: 13 residues. CDR3 DNA: TGTGCCAGCAGCTTAACCCGGACAGATGAAGCTTTCTTT. It specifies CASSLTRTDEAFF. Full variable domain (missing parts from reference TRBV7-3 and TRBJ1-1): GAGVSQTPSNKVTEKGKYVELRCDPISGHTALYWYRQSLGQGPEFLIYFQGTGAADDSGLPNDRFFAVRPEGSVSTLKIQRTERGDSAVYLCASSLTRTDEAFFGQGTRLTVV.

The rearrangement links TRBV6-6 to TRBJ1-4; D ambiguous. There are 15 residues in the CDR3. The V gene lost 7 bases and the J gene lost 5 bases, with 17 bases spanning the gap. CDR1 and CDR2 from the germline V gene are MNHNY and SVGAGI (reference sequence). Here the CDR3 reads CASNLARNSNEKLFF. CDR3 bases: TGTGCCAGCAATCTGGCGCGGAATAGCAATGAAAAACTGTTTTTT.

This rearrangement joins TRBV30 to TRBJ1-3; no clear D gene. CDR3 size: 14 residues. The V gene's germline CDR1 is GTSNPN and CDR2 SVGIG (reference sequence). V was trimmed by 5 bases and J by 0 bases, leaving 11 bases between them. The CDR3 loop reads CAWGQAPSGNTIYF. CDR3 in DNA: TGTGCCTGGGGGCAGGCCCCCTCTGGAAACACCATATATTTT.

V and J are TRBV7-9 and TRBJ1-2; TRBD1 aligns across 9 bases. CDR1 is SEHNR, CDR2 FQNEAQ, per germline (reference sequence). CDR3 length equals 16 residues. Trimming took 5 bases from V and 4 from J; bases not matched to a gene: 11. CDR3 residues: CASSLDGTGSLYGYTF. CDR3 nucleotide sequence: TGTGCCAGCAGCCTAGATGGGACAGGGTCCCTCTATGGCTACACCTTC.

J is TRBJ1-1 and V is TRBV6-5; D perhaps matches TRBD1 (6 bases). The CDR3 contains 14 residues. Trimming removed 5 bases at V and 1 base at J, with 11 bases between. CDR1 and CDR2 from the germline V gene are MNHEY and SVGAGI. The CDR3 spells CASSNRVANTEAFF. In DNA form, the CDR3 reads TGTGCCAGCAGTAACAGGGTTGCGAACACTGAAGCTTTCTTT.

The CDR3 protein is CASSMFSGTGAYNEQFF. In DNA, the CDR3 is TGTGCCAGCAGCATGTTCTCCGGGACAGGGGCCTACAATGAGCAGTTCTTC. The V gene is TRBV7-6, the J gene TRBJ2-1; 10 positions match TRBD1. Unmatched junction bases numbered 9, after V lost 5 bases and J lost 2 bases. Looked up from germline, CDR1 is SGHVS and CDR2 is FNYEAQ. The CDR3 is 17 amino acids.

The chain uses TRBV29-1 and TRBJ2-3; D is ambiguous. The V and J ends lost 8 bases and 2 bases respectively, with 14 bases between them. The CDR3 is made up of 13 amino acids. Germline values: CDR1 SQVTM, CDR2 ANQGSEA. The CDR3 coding sequence is TGCAGCTTTTGGCGGAGATCCACAGATACGCAGTATTTT. This encodes CSFWRRSTDTQYF.

The V and J genes are TRBV19 and TRBJ1-1, with 7 positions matching TRBD1. Germline V CDR1 and CDR2: LNHDA, SQIVND (reference sequence). V gave up 4 bases and J gave up 7 bases; unmatched junction bases: 6. The CDR3 contains 13 residues. CDR3: CASSTYRGVEAFF. CDR3 nucleotides: TGTGCCAGTAGTACTTACAGGGGCGTTGAAGCTTTCTTT.

In this sample, this clone turned up once. The chain carries TRBV27 and TRBJ2-4; 11 nucleotides match TRBD1. Germline CDR1 and CDR2: MNHEY and SMNVEV (reference sequence). The CDR3 covers 14 residues. V was pared by 3 bases and J by 6 bases, with 1 base of the junction left unmatched. CDR3 residues: CASSLGTGGNIQYF. CDR3 DNA: TGTGCCAGCAGTTTGGGGACAGGGGGAAACATTCAGTACTTC.

The V gene is TRBV9, the J gene TRBJ1-2; possible D gene TRBD1, 5 bases. The CDR3 runs 15 residues. Germline V lookup: CDR1 SGDLS, CDR2 YYNGEE. Trimming left V 4 bases short and J 7 bases short, with 20 bases between. The CDR3 region has the DNA TGTGCCAGCAGCCCAGGGAGGTCGGGAGGGAGTGGCTACACCTTC. Protein sequence: CASSPGRSGGSGYTF.

This clone occurred a few times. The chain joins TRBV4-1 to TRBJ2-1; the match to TRBD1 covers 8 bases. Trimming removed 4 bases from V and 8 bases from J; junction bases left unmatched: 10. Germline CDR1 and CDR2: MGHRA and YSYEKL. This CDR3 has 15 amino acids. The DNA of the CDR3 is TGCGCCAGCAGCCTAGGACAGGGTGATGTGGATGAGCAGTTCTTC. Translated: CASSLGQGDVDEQFF.

The genes are TRBV28 and TRBJ2-7, with D perhaps TRBD1 (6 bases). Germline CDR1 reads MDHEN; CDR2 reads SYDVKM. The CDR3 loop spans 14 amino acids. V was pared by 2 bases and J by 6 bases, with 14 bases between. CDR3 nucleotide sequence: TGTGCCAGCAGTTTAGGGGGCACATTGGGCGAGCAGTACTTC. Translated: CASSLGGTLGEQYF. The full variable domain, its missing parts supplied by reference TRBV28 and TRBJ2-7, is DVKVTQSSRYLVKRTGEKVFLECVQDMDHENMFWYRQDPGLGLRLIYFSYDVKMKEKGDIPEGYSVSREKKERFSLILESASTNQTSMYLCASSLGGTLGEQYFGPGTRLTVT.

This clone has only a few counts. This chain joins TRBV7-9 and TRBJ1-5; maybe TRBD1 (6 bases). The CDR3 runs to 15 residues. Between the trimmed V and J ends, which lost 2 bases and 2 bases, there was a span of 10 bases. Germline V CDR1 and CDR2: SEHNR, FQNEAQ (reference sequence). CDR3 region: CASSLQGIGNQPQHF. DNA of the CDR3: TGTGCCAGCAGCTTACAGGGGATAGGCAATCAGCCCCAGCATTTT.

The chain links TRBV6-1 to TRBJ2-3, with 8 bases matching TRBD2. V was clipped by 2 bases and J by 0 bases; unmatched bases: 1. The length of the CDR3 is 15 residues. Germline values: CDR1 MNHNS, CDR2 SASEGT. The CDR3 loop is CASSERGGSTDTQYF. The DNA for the CDR3 is TGTGCCAGCAGTGAACGGGGGGGAAGCACAGATACGCAGTATTTT.

The rearrangement joins TRBV7-2 to TRBJ1-4; D possibly corresponds to TRBD1 (5 bases). V lost 5 bases and J lost 4, with 11 bases in between. The CDR3 totals 14 residues. Germline V gives CDR1 SGHTA, CDR2 FQGNSA. The CDR3 nucleotides are TGTGCCAGCAGCCATGGGACTGGTAATGAAAAACTGTTTTTT. Its translation is CASSHGTGNEKLFF.

The CDR3 sequence is CASSPSDRFSYEQYF. DNA for the CDR3: TGTGCCAGCAGCCCAAGTGACAGGTTTTCCTACGAGCAGTACTTC. The chain joins TRBV7-9 to TRBJ2-7; weak D call: TRBD1 (6 bases). This CDR3 contains 15 residues. Between the trimmed V and J ends, which lost 5 bases and 1 base, there was a span of 15 bases. Per the germline V gene, CDR1 is SEHNR and CDR2 is FQNEAQ (reference sequence).

The chain has TRBV14 and TRBJ1-2; D is unclear. The germline V gene has CDR1 SGHDN and CDR2 FVKESK. V dropped 0 bases and J dropped 2 bases, with 13 bases sitting between them. This CDR3 spans 16 amino acids. The CDR3 is CASSQDARRGNYGYTF. Written as DNA, the CDR3 is TGTGCCAGCAGCCAAGACGCCAGACGAGGGAACTATGGCTACACCTTC.

The J gene is TRBJ1-2, the V gene TRBV10-3, with no clear D. CDR1 is ENHRY, CDR2 SYGVKD, per germline. This CDR3 is built from 18 residues. V was trimmed by 8 bases and J by 0 bases, leaving 25 bases between them. CDR3 sequence: CAIHPSGRGMRSNYGYTF. CDR3 bases: TGTGCCATCCACCCGTCCGGGAGAGGGATGAGATCTAACTATGGCTACACCTTC.